This T cell receptor beta chain emerged from a study of blood T cell repertoires in COVID-19. Study at large: The samples span acute and convalescent COVID-19 from the United States, Italy and Spain. The cDNA or gDNA used as material had been derived from T cells, B-cell-depleted T cells, or PBMCs.

Authors' data handling: Estimates of nucleated cell counts were drawn from the amplification of reference gene primers. Sequenced by immunoSEQ multiplex PCR; TCRdb stores in-frame clones only, minus some. Clonal size and the V and J genes are those of that table, whereas D and trimming came from the DNA. The profile shows over 200,000 clones, around 82% of them singletons. This TCR was recovered from a man aged 50-60 years with active or convalescent COVID-19. Source material: peripheral blood.

CDR3 sequence (DNA): TGTGCCAGCTCACCTAGCGGGGGGGCCAAAAACATTCAGTACTTC. Encoded protein: CASSPSGGAKNIQYF. The gene calls are TRBV18 and TRBJ2-4, with 10 positions matching TRBD2. The CDR3 runs to 15 residues. The germline gives CDR1 KGHSH, CDR2 LQKENI. With 3 bases clipped from V and 1 base from J, the junction kept 0 bases outside the gene matches.